These T cell receptor beta chains were read from a single sample in a study of blood T cell repertoires in COVID-19. Data came from immunoSEQ multiplex PCR; TCRdb stores just in-frame clones and leaves some out. The data show some 110,000 clones, roughly 83% seen once. Sequencing was carried out using peripheral blood. The receptors come from a woman aged 70-85 years with acute or convalescent COVID-19. The CDR3 runs from the conserved cysteine through the conserved F or W. Each record gives: J gene, clone size, V gene, D gene, CDR3 DNA, CDR3 protein. D genes are given only for firm matches. Clone size is stated in some rows and not others, as once, few, many or a class when expanded.

TRBJ2-2 . TRBV10-3 TRBD1 TGTGCCATCAGGCTAGGACAGGGGGACACCGGGGAGCTGTTTTTT CAIRLGQGDTGELFF
TRBJ2-3 . TRBV5-1 TRBD2 TGCGCCAGCAGCTTGGAAGGGACTAGAACAGATACGCAGTATTTT CASSLEGTRTDTQYF
TRBJ1-1 . TRBV15 . TGTGCCACCAGCAGACAACTACACACTGAAGCTTTCTTT CATSRQLHTEAFF
TRBJ2-5 . TRBV6-6 TRBD1 TGTGCCAGCAGTCGCAAGCCGGGACAGGGGGCGTTGGGGACCCAGTACTTC CASSRKPGQGALGTQYF
TRBJ2-6 . TRBV3-1/TRBV3-2 . TGTGCCAGCAGCGTGACAGTCTCTGGGGCCAACGTCCTGACTTTC CASSVTVSGANVLTF
TRBJ1-5 . TRBV19 . TGTGCCAGTAGTATCACAGCATTCAATCAGCCCCAGCATTTT CASSITAFNQPQHF
TRBJ2-1 few TRBV30 TRBD2 TGTGCCTGGAACCCGGGGAGGGCTAGACGGAACAATGAGCAGTTCTTC CAWNPGRARRNNEQFF
TRBJ2-3 once TRBV2 TRBD2 TGTGCCAGCAGTGTGGAGCGGGGGAGCACAGATACGCAGTATTTT CASSVERGSTDTQYF
TRBJ1-2 . TRBV5-5 . TGTGCCAGCAGCTTTAAATCGGAGGGAGGCTACACCTTC CASSFKSEGGYTF
TRBJ1-2 . TRBV25-1 TRBD1 TGTGCCAGCAGTGAAACCGGGACAGGGGCCTATGGCTACACCTTC CASSETGTGAYGYTF
TRBJ2-2 . TRBV9 . TGTGCCAGCAGCGTAGATAGAGCGAACACCGGGGAGCTGTTTTTT CASSVDRANTGELFF
TRBJ1-6 . TRBV7-2 . TGTGCCAGCAGCCCCTGGGAGGGTAATAGAGGTTCACCCCTCCACTTT CASSPWEGNRGSPLHF
TRBJ2-3 . TRBV5-1 . TGCGCCAGCAGCTTGGCCGGGAAGCGGTTCACAGATACGCAGTATTTT CASSLAGKRFTDTQYF
TRBJ2-2 . TRBV19 . TGTGCCAGTAGATCCTCGAGGCGGCCGAACACCGGGGAGCTGTTTTTT CASRSSRRPNTGELFF
TRBJ2-1 . TRBV30 TRBD2 TGTGCCTGGAGAAATGTGGGAGGGTTTCGGGAGCAGTTCTTC CAWRNVGGFREQFF
TRBJ1-3 . TRBV18 . TGTGCCAGCTCACTCGATCAAACACAGGCTGGAAACACCATATATTTT CASSLDQTQAGNTIYF
TRBJ2-2 . TRBV10-3 TRBD1 TGTGCCATCAGTGGGGACAGGGGGTTTGACACCGGGGAGCTGTTTTTT CAISGDRGFDTGELFF
TRBJ2-5 . TRBV7-2 . TGTGCCAGCAACACATTCCTAGCGCCTCAAGAGACCCAGTACTTC CASNTFLAPQETQYF
TRBJ1-2 few TRBV15 TRBD1 TGTGCCACCAGCCGAAGACAGGGGGCGTATGGCTACACCTTC CATSRRQGAYGYTF
TRBJ2-1 once TRBV12-3/TRBV12-4 . TGTGCCAGCAGTCCCTATTCGAATGAGCAGTTCTTC CASSPYSNEQFF
TRBJ2-7 . TRBV5-8 . TGTGCCAGCAGCTCATTAGTAGAGGGCTACGAGCAGTACTTC CASSSLVEGYEQYF
TRBJ2-7 . TRBV29-1 . TGCAGCGCCGGCGGAGCGTCTGGAGACGAGCAGTACTTC CSAGGASGDEQYF
TRBJ2-7 . TRBV9 . TGTGCCAGCAGCGGCAGCGGTCTGCGGCACGAGCAGTACTTC CASSGSGLRHEQYF
TRBJ2-1 few TRBV29-1 TRBD2 TGCAGCGTTGAAAATCCCGCGGGAGGAATCGATGAGCAGTTCTTC CSVENPAGGIDEQFF
TRBJ2-2 . TRBV7-3 TRBD2 TGTGCCAGCAGCCCCCGGGGACTAGCGGGAGGGACCGGGGAGCTGTTTTTT CASSPRGLAGGTGELFF
TRBJ1-5 . TRBV7-7 TRBD1 TGTGCCAGCAGTGACAGGGTTCGCAATCAGCCCCAGCATTTT CASSDRVRNQPQHF
TRBJ2-6 . TRBV5-1 . TGCGCCAGCAGCTTGGAACAGGGCTCTGGGGCCAACGTCCTGACTTTC CASSLEQGSGANVLTF
TRBJ1-2 . TRBV19 . TGTGCCAGTAGTCCCCAGGCTGGTGGCTACACCTTC CASSPQAGGYTF
TRBJ2-1 . TRBV13 . TGTGCCAGCAGCTTAGAGCGGGATGAGCAGTTCTTC CASSLERDEQFF
TRBJ2-3 . TRBV18 . TGTGCCAGCTTCGCAGGGGGGACAGATACGCAGTATTTT CASFAGGTDTQYF
TRBJ1-2 . TRBV5-1 . TGCGCCAGCAGCCAGAACACAAACTACACCTTC CASSQNTNYTF
TRBJ1-6 once TRBV2 . TGTGCCAGCAGCCGGACCCTAGCGGATTCACCCCTCCACTTT CASSRTLADSPLHF
TRBJ2-7 . TRBV5-5 TRBD1 TGTGCCAGCAGCCCTCCCGGACAGGGTTACGAGCAGTACTTC CASSPPGQGYEQYF
TRBJ2-1 few TRBV25-1 . TGTGCCAGCAGTCGGGGTGGCAATGAGCAGTTCTTC CASSRGGNEQFF
TRBJ1-2 few TRBV28 . TGTGCCAGCAGCGCCCCAGGGCGAGGCTACACCTTC CASSAPGRGYTF
TRBJ2-1 . TRBV19 . TGTGCCAGTAGTATACAGAAAAGGGGGGGAAGTGAGCAGTTCTTC CASSIQKRGGSEQFF
TRBJ2-1 . TRBV24-1 TRBD2 TGTGCCACCGGGCTAGCGGGAGACAATGAGCAGTTCTTC CATGLAGDNEQFF
TRBJ1-1 few TRBV5-1 TRBD1 TGCGCCAGCAGCGCCCAGATCACAGGGGCTACTGAAGCTTTCTTT CASSAQITGATEAFF
TRBJ1-1 . TRBV5-6 . TGTGCCAGCAGACCAACAGGCAGGAACACTGAAGCTTTCTTT CASRPTGRNTEAFF
TRBJ1-5 . TRBV10-3 . TGTGCCATCAGTGAGTCCACAGCAAATCAGCCCCAGCATTTT CAISESTANQPQHF